The source of this T cell receptor (beta chain) is a study of OX40 agonist ivuxolimab in advanced cancers. Study-level findings and limits: The study found among the lowest clonal expansion in partial responders at 0.1-3.0 mg/kg.

Comment on this clone: Its antigen is as yet unknown.

This table comes from immunoSEQ multiplex PCR, and its TCRdb copy is limited to in-frame clones, with some not included. The sample includes 77,000 or so clones, approximately 80% of them seen just once. The V gene's germline CDR1 is MDHEN and CDR2 SYDVKM. This CDR3 region has 15 residues. V was clipped by 6 bases and J by 0 bases, with 15 bases between them. V and J are TRBV28 and TRBJ2-7; tentatively, D is TRBD1 (5 bases). The sample was CD4+ or CD8+ T cells sorted from blood, taken in a trial of the OX40 agonist ivuxolimab. This clonotype originated in an adult with an advanced solid tumor such as melanoma, head and neck, liver or kidney cancer. CDR3 DNA: TGTGCCAGCAGCCCACAGGCTACGGGCTCCTACGAGCAGTACTTC. It specifies CASSPQATGSYEQYF.